This TCR beta chain was sequenced for a study of blood T cell repertoires in COVID-19. About the study: The United States, Italy and Spain were the sources of the acute and convalescent COVID-19 samples.

Repertoires were generated with immunoSEQ multiplex PCR, while TCRdb's copy carries only in-frame clones and drops some. The sample yields a few hundred thousand clones, roughly 89% seen once. Cohorts were determined from participant-reported clinical history. Recovered status applied to Cohort 3 donors who had two consecutive negative PCRs. It also applied to those with clearance or with symptom resolution. This clone was seen just once. Sequencing input: PBMCs or T cells enriched from blood (not recorded which). The receptor was isolated from a woman in her thirties or forties who had recovered from COVID-19.

Here the CDR3 reads CASSPQTGTGVIGELFF. DNA of the CDR3: TGTGCCAGCAGCCCGCAGACCGGGACAGGGGTGATCGGGGAGCTGTTTTTT. The rearrangement uses TRBV11-3 and TRBJ2-2; 10 bases fit TRBD1. Per germline, CDR1 SGHNT and CDR2 YENEEA. Trimming cost V 5 bases and J 7 bases; bases outside gene matches: 13. The CDR3 runs to 17 residues.